This TCR beta chain appears in the sequencing data of a study of cytotoxic CD8 clonotypes in ibrutinib-treated CLL. Study at large: The cohort had about a dozen relapsed/refractory and around 14 treatment-naive patients, 17 IGHV unmutated.

J gave up 9 bases and V 0 bases, and 10 bases lay outside the gene matches. CDR1 is LGHNA, CDR2 YSLEER, per germline. This CDR3 region has 16 residues. The table came from immunoSEQ multiplex PCR; TCRdb's copy has only in-frame clones and leaves some out. The sample has some 290,000 clones; about 77% are singletons. The chain links TRBV4-3 to TRBJ2-1, with 8 positions matching TRBD1. This TCR was recovered from a human donor with chronic lymphocytic leukemia. This sample comprised PBMCs, obtained before ibrutinib treatment. The CDR3 protein is CASSQERATGVFEQFF. CDR3 bases: TGCGCCAGCAGCCAAGAGAGGGCGACAGGGGTCTTTGAGCAGTTCTTC.